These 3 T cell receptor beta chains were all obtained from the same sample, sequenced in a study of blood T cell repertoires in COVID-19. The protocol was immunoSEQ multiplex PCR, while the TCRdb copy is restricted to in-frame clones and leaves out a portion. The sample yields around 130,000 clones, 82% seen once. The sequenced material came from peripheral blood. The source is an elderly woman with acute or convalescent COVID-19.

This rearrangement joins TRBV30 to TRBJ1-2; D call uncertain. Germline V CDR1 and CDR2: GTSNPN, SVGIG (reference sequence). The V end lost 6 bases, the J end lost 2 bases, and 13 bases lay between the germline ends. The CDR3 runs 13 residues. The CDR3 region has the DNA TGTGCCTGCTGGACGGAGGTCAACTATGGCTACACCTTC. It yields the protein CACWTEVNYGYTF.

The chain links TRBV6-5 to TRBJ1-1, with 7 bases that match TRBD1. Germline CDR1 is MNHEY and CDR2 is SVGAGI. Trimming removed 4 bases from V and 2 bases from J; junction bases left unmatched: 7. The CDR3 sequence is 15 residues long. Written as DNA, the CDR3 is TGTGCCAGCAGTTCCGAGACAGGGATTAACACTGAAGCTTTCTTT. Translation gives CASSSETGINTEAFF.

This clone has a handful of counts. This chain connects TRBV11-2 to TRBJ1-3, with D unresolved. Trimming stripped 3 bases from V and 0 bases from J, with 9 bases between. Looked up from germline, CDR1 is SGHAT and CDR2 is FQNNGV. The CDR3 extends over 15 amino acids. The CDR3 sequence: CASSLTGSSGNTIYF. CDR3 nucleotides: TGTGCCAGCAGCTTGACGGGAAGCTCTGGAAACACCATATATTTT.